The 14 T cell receptor beta chains listed next were all sequenced from one sample in a study of metastatic and nonmetastatic thyroid tumors. Every patient was untreated before thyroid surgery. TCRdb re-called the PCR reads through MiXCR. The sample lists some 30,000 clones, 15% to 20% occurring once. What was sequenced was blood. Receptors originate from a female donor with papillary thyroid cancer or a benign thyroid nodule (not recorded which). Some clones in this sample may be carry-over from other donors' samples.

This clone came up many times. This sequence joins TRBV30 and TRBJ2-4; tentative D call: TRBD1 (5 bases). Germline V lookup: CDR1 GTSNPN, CDR2 SVGIG (reference sequence). This CDR3 has 12 amino acids. V gave up 2 bases and J gave up 10 bases, with 12 bases separating them. Here the CDR3 reads CAWSQGDNIQYF. In DNA form, the CDR3 reads TGTGCCTGGAGTCAAGGGGATAATATTCAGTACTTC.

This clone appeared many times. V usage is TRBV4-3 and J usage is TRBJ2-1; D not resolved. Trimming stripped 0 bases from V and 7 bases from J, with 7 bases between. This CDR3 is 13 amino acids long. CDR1 and CDR2 (germline): LGHNA, YSLEER. CDR3 DNA sequence: TGCGCCAGCAGCCAAGATGGGGATAATGAGCAGTTCTTC. Its translation is CASSQDGDNEQFF.

The table lists this clone with a few counts. V usage is TRBV6-1 and J usage is TRBJ1-2, with D hard to call. Germline-derived CDR1 and CDR2 are MNHNS and SASEGT. The V and J ends lost 5 bases and 7 bases respectively, with 17 bases between them. The CDR3 consists of 14 residues. CDR3 sequence (DNA): TGTGCCAGCAGTCCCACGGGTCAAAAGGGTGGCTACACCTTC. Its translation: CASSPTGQKGGYTF.

This clone came up many times. The chain links TRBV27 to TRBJ1-6; no firm D call. Trimming took 5 bases from V and 10 from J, leaving 18 bases between them. CDR1 MNHEY and CDR2 SMNVEV come from the germline V gene (reference sequence). The CDR3 loop spans 15 amino acids. DNA for the CDR3: TGTGCCAGCAGTATTAGGTTACAGCTTAGCTCACCCCTCCACTTT. It codes for CASSIRLQLSSPLHF.

This clone was recorded a few times. J is TRBJ1-1 and V is TRBV7-3; 7 bases are shared with TRBD1. CDR3 length equals 15 residues. With V trimmed by 5 bases and J by 2 bases, 8 bases remained unmatched. The germline V gene has CDR1 SGHTA and CDR2 FQGTGA. The DNA for the CDR3 is TGTGCCAGCAGCGAACAGGGGAAGGTTAACACTGAAGCTTTCTTT. Its protein is CASSEQGKVNTEAFF.

The table lists this clone with many counts. The CDR3 nucleotides read TGTGCCAGCAGCCGAATACAGGGGGCAGATACGCAGTATTTT. Translated, it gives CASSRIQGADTQYF. The chain combines TRBV3-1 with TRBJ2-3, with 8 bases that match TRBD1. Trimming took 4 bases from V and 4 from J; bases not matched to a gene: 4. The CDR3 length is 14 residues. From germline, CDR1 is LGHDT and CDR2 YNNKEL (reference sequence).

A note on this clone: The junction shows a germline mismatch at one end, possibly a read error. CDR3 residues: CSARGRLAGGDRSLEAQYF. The CDR3 DNA sequence: TGCAGTGCTAGAGGCCGCTTAGCGGGAGGTGATCGGTCCCTAGAGGCCCAGTACTTC. The chain combines TRBV20-1 with TRBJ2-5; 10 bases match TRBD2. Looked up from germline, CDR1 is DFQATT and CDR2 is SNEGSKA (reference sequence). CDR3 length equals 19 residues.

The sample holds a few counts of this clone. J is TRBJ2-2 and V is TRBV6-6; 7 bases are a match to TRBD1. J was trimmed by 3 bases and V by 0 bases; bases with no gene match: 1. The length of the CDR3 is 15 residues. Germline V gene lookup returns CDR1 MNHNY and CDR2 SVGAGI (reference sequence). The CDR3 loop is CASSYSQGDTGELFF. DNA for the CDR3: TGTGCCAGCAGTTACTCCCAGGGGGACACCGGGGAGCTGTTTTTT.

The chain carries TRBV6-1 and TRBJ2-6, with D tentatively TRBD2 (6 bases). The CDR3 consists of 17 residues. V was clipped by 9 bases and J by 0 bases, with 18 bases between them. Germline V gene data show CDR1 as MNHNS and CDR2 as SASEGT. This CDR3 is CASSPGVGSSGANVLTF. CDR3 in DNA: TGTGCCAGTTCTCCGGGGGTCGGTAGCTCTGGGGCCAACGTCCTGACTTTC.

The rearrangement uses TRBV9 and TRBJ2-1; possibly TRBD1 or TRBD2 for D (6 bases each). Per germline, CDR1 SGDLS and CDR2 YYNGEE. The CDR3 totals 15 residues. The V end lost 3 bases, the J end lost 7 bases, and 17 bases lay between the germline ends. CDR3 DNA sequence: TGTGCCAGCAGCGGGACGGGAGTGGGGGCGAATGAGCAGTTCTTC. Its translation is CASSGTGVGANEQFF.

The sample holds many counts of this clone. The J gene is TRBJ1-1, the V gene TRBV20-1; unclear D gene. The CDR3 is made up of 14 amino acids. The germline CDR1 and CDR2 sequences are DFQATT and SNEGSKA (reference sequence). V lost 3 bases and J lost 2, with 13 bases in between. CDR3 amino acids: CSASRSVGNTEAFF. Here the CDR3 DNA reads TGCAGTGCTAGCAGGTCTGTGGGAAACACTGAAGCTTTCTTT.

The chain employs TRBV6-4 and TRBJ2-1, with TRBD2 matching 7 bases. The junction had 15 bases not matched to a gene; V was cut back by 6 bases and J by 10 bases. The CDR3 extends over 15 amino acids. The germline V gene encodes CDR1 MRHNA and CDR2 SNTAGT. The CDR3 DNA sequence: TGTGCCAGCAGCCGATCCCGGGGGGACCTGGACGAGCAGTTCTTC. Translating it yields CASSRSRGDLDEQFF.

The chain couples TRBV28 to TRBJ2-7; D uncertain. The germline CDR1 and CDR2 sequences are MDHEN and SYDVKM. This CDR3 is built from 12 residues. The germline V and J ends were trimmed by 8 bases and 6 bases, with 14 bases remaining between them. CDR3 amino acids: CASGSQPGEQYF. The DNA of the CDR3 is TGTGCCAGCGGTTCCCAGCCTGGCGAGCAGTACTTC.

This clone was counted ten times or more. The CDR3: CASSSGTGRTYEQYF. The CDR3 DNA reads TGTGCCAGCAGCTCCGGGACAGGGAGGACCTACGAGCAGTACTTC. The V and J genes are TRBV11-2 and TRBJ2-7, with 9 bases matching TRBD1. V shed 4 bases, J shed 2 bases, and the junction held 6 bases outside the gene matches. Per the germline V gene, CDR1 is SGHAT and CDR2 is FQNNGV. CDR3 length: 15 residues.